A single sample gave rise to the 32 T cell receptor beta chains below, sequenced in a study of molecular identifiers for immune sequencing clone quantification (dated by TCRdb to 2017 to 2018). Receptors were amplified or captured by PCR. Sequenced on a NextSeq 500. The public sequencing data were trimmed at Q25 with fastp and processed into clonotypes with MiXCR by TCRdb, which kept only in-frame beta chains. Duplicate CDR3 protein sequences are folded into a single record with the most common DNA and genes. The sample data list under 350,000 distinct CDR3 sequences, and roughly a quarter of these were observed just once. The ten largest clonotypes hold around 0.76% of the sample. The sequenced material came from naive CD8+ T cells from blood, with Jurkat cell RNA spiked in. The sample's cell subset or site label, in plain terms: FACS-sorted CD8+CD4-CCR7+CD45RA+ naive T cells. The receptors here all came from a human donor in good health. Some libraries in this study had Jurkat cell RNA spiked in.

This clonotype showed up just a few times. The rearrangement uses TRBV6-1 and TRBJ1-1, with D possibly matching TRBD1 (6 bases). The CDR3 length is 17 residues. Trimming cost V 0 bases and J 1 base, with 15 bases left between them. The germline V gene has CDR1 MNHNS and CDR2 SASEGT. The chain's CDR3 is CASSEADGQRWNTEAFF. The CDR3 bases are TGTGCCAGCAGTGAAGCCGATGGACAGAGATGGAACACTGAAGCTTTCTTT.

This clonotype was seen only a few times. The chain combines TRBV27 with TRBJ2-7; no clear D. The V gene's germline CDR1 is MNHEY and CDR2 SMNVEV (reference sequence). The germline V and J ends were trimmed by 5 bases and 1 base, with 9 bases remaining between them. This CDR3 region has 13 residues. DNA of the CDR3: TGTGCCAGCAGTATTGCGGCTTCCTACGAGCAGTACTTC. This translates into CASSIAASYEQYF.

This clonotype was observed at least ten times. Here the CDR3 DNA reads TGTGCCAGCAGCTTGGGTTCAGACCGTAATCAGCCCCAGCATTTT. This translates into CASSLGSDRNQPQHF. The gene calls are TRBV5-6 and TRBJ1-5; D is unclear. This CDR3 spans 15 amino acids. V was shortened by 0 bases and J by 4 bases, with 11 bases between the two germline ends. The germline V gene encodes CDR1 SGHDT and CDR2 YYEEEE. The full variable domain, in which reference TRBV5-6 and TRBJ1-5 provide the parts outside the CDR3, is DAGVTQSPTHLIKTRGQQVTLRCSPKSGHDTVSWYQQALGQGPQFIFQYYEEEERQRGNFPDRFSGHQFPNYSSELNVNALLLGDSALYLCASSLGSDRNQPQHFGDGTRLSIL.

This clonotype was counted ten times or more. CDR3: CASSLSGTGPTDTQYF. In DNA form, the CDR3 reads TGTGCCAGCAGTTTATCCGGGACAGGGCCCACAGATACGCAGTATTTT. The V and J genes are TRBV12-3 or TRBV12-4 and TRBJ2-3; 9 bases agree with TRBD1. V lost 2 bases, J lost 2 bases, and 5 bases stayed unmatched. The CDR3 sequence is 16 residues long.

This clonotype occurred a few times. The chain is built from TRBV12-3 or TRBV12-4 and TRBJ1-1; no clear D gene. The CDR3 is 14 residues long. Trimming shortened V by 3 bases and J by 5 bases, and 13 bases separated the two germline ends. In nucleotides, the CDR3 is TGTGCCAGCAGTTTTATTCAGAGTATGACTGAAGCTTTCTTT. Its translation: CASSFIQSMTEAFF.

As to this clonotype: A much larger clone differs from this one at a single base, so this may be a read error. The chain recombines TRBV27 with TRBJ2-3, with 14 bases matching TRBD2. With V trimmed by 8 bases and J by 2 bases, 3 bases remained unmatched. The germline CDR1 and CDR2 sequences are MNHEY and SMNVEV (reference sequence). The length of the CDR3 is 15 residues. The CDR3 is CASGGLAGATDTQYF. CDR3 coding DNA: TGTGCCAGCGGGGGACTAGCGGGGGCCACAGATACGCAGTATTTT.

This clonotype was recorded a few times. The chain employs TRBV6-6 and TRBJ2-2; D uncertain. Germline CDR1 reads MNHNY; CDR2 reads SVGAGI (reference sequence). The V gene lost 5 bases and the J gene lost 0 bases, with 10 bases spanning the gap. CDR3 length: 15 residues. For the CDR3, the DNA is TGTGCCAGCAGTCCGGAGTACCCGAACACCGGGGAGCTGTTTTTT. It codes for CASSPEYPNTGELFF.

The gene calls are TRBV13 and TRBJ2-7, with 7 nucleotides matching TRBD2. Germline V CDR1 and CDR2: PRHDT, FYEKMQ (reference sequence). The CDR3 sequence is 14 residues long. J was trimmed by 2 bases and V by 4 bases; bases with no gene match: 5. The CDR3 bases are TGTGCCAGCAGCTCCCGGGGGGTCACCTACGAGCAGTACTTC. Translation gives CASSSRGVTYEQYF.

The chain recombines TRBV30 with TRBJ2-7, with no clear D. Trimming pared 2 bases from V and 2 bases from J, leaving 13 bases between. The CDR3 is 14 amino acids. CDR1 and CDR2 (germline): GTSNPN, SVGIG (reference sequence). CDR3: CAWSRADAPYEQYF. The CDR3 DNA sequence: TGTGCCTGGAGTCGGGCAGACGCTCCCTACGAGCAGTACTTC.

Turning to this clonotype: The conserved final phenylalanine or tryptophan is absent from the CDR3, which likely points to a read error. This chain uses TRBV24-1 with TRBJ2-7; maybe TRBD2 (5 bases). The CDR3 covers 12 residues. Deletions cut 6 bases from V and 0 bases from J, with 5 bases between. CDR1 and CDR2 from the germline V gene are KGHDR and SFDVKD. The CDR3 DNA sequence: TGTGCCACCAGTAGCGGCTCCTACGAGCAGTACCTC. It codes for CATSSGSYEQYL.

Note on this clonotype: A much larger clone differs by one base, so this may be a read error. This sequence joins TRBV20-1 and TRBJ2-2, with D possibly matching TRBD2 (6 bases). The CDR3 loop spans 13 amino acids. Germline assignment: CDR1 DFQATT and CDR2 SNEGSKA (reference sequence). Here the CDR3 reads CCARDWMTGELFF. In DNA form, the CDR3 reads TGCTGTGCTCGGGACTGGATGACCGGGGAGCTGTTTTTT.

The sample holds a few counts of this clonotype. The gene calls are TRBV6-2 or TRBV6-3 and TRBJ2-5; the match to TRBD1 covers 7 bases. The V segment lost 6 bases and the J segment 1 base; nucleotides outside the gene matches: 8. CDR3 length: 15 residues. Germline loops: CDR1 MNHEY, CDR2 SVGEGT. CDR3: CASSHGTEVQETQYF. CDR3 in DNA: TGTGCCAGCAGCCACGGGACAGAAGTCCAAGAGACCCAGTACTTC.

V usage is TRBV29-1 and J usage is TRBJ2-3; D might be TRBD2 (6 bases). Germline V gene sequence: CDR1 SQVTM, CDR2 ANQGSEA. The V gene lost 7 bases and the J gene lost 4 bases, with 21 bases spanning the gap. This CDR3 has 15 residues. This CDR3 reads CSARLGQLRADTQYF. The CDR3 region has the DNA TGCAGCGCCCGACTAGGGCAGTTAAGGGCAGATACGCAGTATTTT.

This clonotype showed up many times. The chain links TRBV28 to TRBJ2-6; D is uncertain. The CDR3 length is 12 residues. Trimming took off 2 bases at V and 10 bases at J, with 6 bases between the two ends. CDR1 and CDR2 from the germline V gene are MDHEN and SYDVKM. The CDR3 nucleotides are TGTGCCAGCAGTTTAAATAAGAACGTCCTGACTTTC. It encodes CASSLNKNVLTF.

This rearrangement joins TRBV6-2 or TRBV6-3 to TRBJ1-5; the D is unclear. V was shortened by 2 bases and J by 6 bases, with 11 bases between the two germline ends. CDR1 is MNHEY and CDR2 is SVGEGT in the germline V gene. CDR3 length: 14 residues. The CDR3 sequence is CASSYTPQVQPQHF. For the CDR3, the DNA is TGTGCCAGCAGTTACACTCCTCAGGTTCAGCCCCAGCATTTT.

Only a few counts were recorded for this clonotype. The CDR3 here is CAIRPSGGGEGTEAFF. For the CDR3, the DNA is TGTGCCATCAGACCCAGCGGGGGGGGCGAGGGAACTGAAGCTTTCTTT. The gene calls are TRBV10-3 and TRBJ1-1; D possibly corresponds to TRBD1 (6 bases). The CDR3 contains 16 residues. Germline lookup yields CDR1 ENHRY and CDR2 SYGVKD. Trimming took 6 bases from V and 5 from J, leaving 22 bases between them.

Details on this clonotype: At one of its ends the junction is not consistent with the germline gene, which may arise from a read error. The rearrangement links TRBV13 to TRBJ2-2; D may be TRBD2 (6 bases). Germline values: CDR1 PRHDT, CDR2 FYEKMQ (reference sequence). The CDR3 extends over 14 amino acids. CDR3 protein: CASSLRGDTGGLFF. DNA of the CDR3: TGTGCCAGCAGCTTACGGGGAGACACCGGGGGGCTGTTTTTT.

In this sample, this clonotype turned up many times. This chain uses TRBV4-1 with TRBJ2-3; the match to TRBD2 covers 11 bases. The CDR3 is 15 amino acids. The germline V gene encodes CDR1 MGHRA and CDR2 YSYEKL. V lost 3 bases and J lost 8; bases outside the gene matches: 7. CDR3: CASSQGSGGAGTQYF. DNA for the CDR3: TGCGCCAGCAGCCAGGGTAGCGGGGGGGCCGGTACGCAGTATTTT.

The chain joins TRBV24-1 to TRBJ2-2; no definite D call. V lost 2 bases to trimming and J lost 3 bases, with 3 bases between them. Per the germline V gene, CDR1 is KGHDR and CDR2 is SFDVKD. The length of the CDR3 is 13 residues. The CDR3 nucleotides are TGTGCCACCAGTGATTGGGACACCGGGGAGCTGTTTTTT. Encoded protein: CATSDWDTGELFF.

Comment on this clonotype: The junction shows a germline mismatch at one end, possibly a read error. The chain has TRBV7-9 and TRBJ2-6, with D maybe TRBD1 (5 bases). The CDR3 spans 15 residues. Germline CDR1 and CDR2: SEHNR and FQNEAQ (reference sequence). The CDR3 loop is CASSSFNSGADVLTF. CDR3 bases: TGTGCCAGCAGCTCCTTTAACTCTGGGGCCGACGTCCTGACTTTC.

The chain is built from TRBV5-1 and TRBJ2-1; the match to TRBD2 covers 10 bases. The CDR3 runs to 15 residues. The V segment lost 3 bases and the J segment 8 bases; nucleotides outside the gene matches: 8. Germline loops: CDR1 SGHRS, CDR2 YFSETQ. For the CDR3, the DNA is TGCGCCAGCAGCTCCCCTAGCGGGAGTATCGATGAGCAGTTCTTC. Translation gives CASSSPSGSIDEQFF.

This clonotype was counted many times. The genes are TRBV19 and TRBJ1-5, with a possible D match to TRBD1 (6 bases). This CDR3 region has 15 residues. The V end lost 7 bases, the J end lost 6 bases, and 19 bases lay between the germline ends. Germline V CDR1 and CDR2: LNHDA, SQIVND (reference sequence). CDR3 nucleotides: TGTGCCAGTACTCTCACCCATGCAGGGGTTCAGCCCCAGCATTTT. It translates to CASTLTHAGVQPQHF.

This clonotype was seen a few times. This rearrangement joins TRBV20-1 to TRBJ2-3; 9 bases are shared with TRBD2. The germline V gene encodes CDR1 DFQATT and CDR2 SNEGSKA (reference sequence). The junction had 10 bases not matched to a gene; V was cut back by 6 bases and J by 3 bases. The CDR3 has 15 residues. Here the CDR3 reads CSAPGSSGRTDTQYF. Here the CDR3 DNA reads TGCAGTGCACCCGGTAGTAGCGGGAGAACAGATACGCAGTATTTT.

This chain uses TRBV6-5 with TRBJ2-5, with a possible D match to TRBD1 (6 bases). The CDR3 runs 16 residues. Trimming removed 3 bases from V and 5 bases from J, with 19 bases in between. In germline, CDR1 is MNHEY, CDR2 SVGAGI. The DNA for the CDR3 is TGTGCCAGCAGTTATGACGACAGGACGCGTCTTGAGACCCAGTACTTC. Its protein is CASSYDDRTRLETQYF.

This clonotype was seen repeatedly, ten times or more. The genes are TRBV9 and TRBJ1-2, with a tentative D call TRBD1 (6 bases). Trimming cost V 7 bases and J 0 bases, with 10 bases left between them. This CDR3 has 13 residues. CDR1 is SGDLS and CDR2 is YYNGEE in the germline V gene. CDR3 sequence reads: CASRDTANYGYTF. The CDR3, as DNA: TGTGCCAGCCGGGACACCGCTAACTATGGCTACACCTTC.

The sample holds a few counts of this clonotype. The chain recombines TRBV5-1 with TRBJ1-4; 7 positions match TRBD1. The ends lost 4 bases at V and 6 bases at J; junction bases unmatched: 6. Germline V gene sequence: CDR1 SGHRS, CDR2 YFSETQ. This CDR3 has 14 residues. The DNA of the CDR3 is TGCGCCAGCAGCAACCTCCAGGGGGATGAAAAACTGTTTTTT. It specifies CASSNLQGDEKLFF.

The chain joins TRBV7-9 to TRBJ1-1; unclear D gene. The germline V gene has CDR1 SEHNR and CDR2 FQNEAQ (reference sequence). V gave up 5 bases and J gave up 6 bases, with 10 bases separating them. The CDR3 has 12 amino acids. The CDR3 loop is CASSNNSPEAFF. CDR3 coding DNA: TGTGCCAGCAGCAACAATAGTCCTGAAGCTTTCTTT.

The chain is built from TRBV20-1 and TRBJ2-1; D unresolved. The V gene lost 0 bases and the J gene lost 12 bases, with 18 bases spanning the gap. The CDR3 has 14 amino acids. In germline, CDR1 is DFQATT, CDR2 SNEGSKA (reference sequence). The CDR3 DNA sequence: TGCAGTGCTAGAGATGTTGGGTATACGTACGGGCAGTTCTTC. This codes for CSARDVGYTYGQFF.

This clonotype was picked up many times. This chain joins TRBV20-1 and TRBJ2-2; 7 bases fit TRBD2. This CDR3 contains 13 residues. CDR1 is DFQATT and CDR2 is SNEGSKA in the germline V gene (reference sequence). The CDR3 loop is CSADPGGTGELFF. The CDR3 nucleotides read TGCAGCGCAGATCCGGGGGGCACCGGGGAGCTGTTTTTT.

The rearrangement links TRBV13 to TRBJ2-5; 7 nucleotides line up with TRBD1. The CDR3 has 15 residues. J lost 1 base, V lost 5 bases, and 7 bases had no gene match. Germline V CDR1 and CDR2: PRHDT, FYEKMQ (reference sequence). The CDR3 is CASSTRGQLQETQYF. The CDR3 DNA follows: TGTGCCAGCAGCACGAGGGGACAGCTCCAAGAGACCCAGTACTTC.

This clonotype showed up many times. The CDR3 loop reads CASSPHRGLNTEAFF. CDR3 nucleotide sequence: TGTGCCAGCAGCCCACACAGGGGGCTGAACACTGAAGCTTTCTTT. The V and J genes are TRBV7-2 and TRBJ1-1, with 9 nucleotides matching TRBD1. The CDR3 is 15 amino acids. V was clipped by 5 bases and J by 0 bases; unmatched bases: 4. Germline CDR1 and CDR2: SGHTA and FQGNSA.

The sample holds many counts of this clonotype. The chain is built from TRBV28 and TRBJ1-5; no definite D call. V was clipped by 5 bases and J by 7 bases, with 15 bases between them. CDR3 length equals 14 residues. Germline lookup yields CDR1 MDHEN and CDR2 SYDVKM. The CDR3 region has the DNA TGTGCCAGCAGTATCAACAGACAAGCCCAGCCCCAGCATTTT. Amino acid sequence: CASSINRQAQPQHF. Full variable domain (outside the CDR3, taken from reference TRBV28 and TRBJ1-5): DVKVTQSSRYLVKRTGEKVFLECVQDMDHENMFWYRQDPGLGLRLIYFSYDVKMKEKGDIPEGYSVSREKKERFSLILESASTNQTSMYLCASSINRQAQPQHFGDGTRLSIL.